The 20 T cell receptor beta chains below come from one sample, sequenced in a study of T cells in Graves' hyperthyroidism and ophthalmopathy. Using RNA transcripts as the source, TCR beta CDR3 regions were amplified. The study used the HTBI primer set for a first-round RT-PCR of the TCR CDR3. TCRdb re-analysed the multiplex PCR reads in MiXCR, keeping a single row per CDR3 protein. The data show 500,000 to 750,000 distinct CDR3 sequences, with around 14% seen just once and 6.5% to 9% held by the top ten. Sequenced material: blood. The receptors come from a woman between 18 and 29 years old with Graves' ophthalmopathy.

V and J are TRBV28 and TRBJ1-4; possibly TRBD1 for D (5 bases). CDR3 length: 14 amino acids. The V end lost 5 bases, the J end lost 8 bases, and 15 bases lay between the germline ends. The germline gives CDR1 MDHEN, CDR2 SYDVKM. CDR3 in DNA: TGTGCCAGCAGTAGGGACCATGGGCGGGAAAAACTGTTTTTT. Translating it yields CASSRDHGREKLFF.

Regarding this clonotype: At one end the junction does not follow the germline gene, possibly because of a read error. This CDR3 is CATSRDLQAPEQFF. In DNA form, the CDR3 reads TGTGCCACCAGCAGAGATCTGCAGGCCCCTGAGCAGTTCTTC. The rearrangement links TRBV7-9 to TRBJ2-1, with D unclear. There are 14 residues in the CDR3. Germline values: CDR1 SEHNR, CDR2 FQNEAQ (reference sequence).

This clonotype turned up a few times. Just one base apart from a much larger clone, this may be a read error. This sequence joins TRBV7-9 and TRBJ1-5, with a weak D call TRBD1 (5 bases). The CDR3 sequence is 16 residues long. Per germline, CDR1 SEHNR and CDR2 FQNEAQ (reference sequence). The CDR3: CAGSLWGSEYNQPQHF. The CDR3 DNA reads as TGTGCTGGCAGCTTGTGGGGGTCGGAATATAATCAGCCCCAGCATTTT.

The chain couples TRBV18 to TRBJ2-2, with D perhaps matching TRBD1 (6 bases). The V gene's germline CDR1 is KGHSH and CDR2 LQKENI. The CDR3 spans 16 residues. V lost 1 base and J lost 6, with 15 bases in between. The CDR3 is CASSPLYPGDAGELFF. The CDR3 DNA follows: TGTGCCAGCTCACCACTATATCCAGGGGATGCCGGGGAGCTGTTTTTT.

This clonotype was counted ten times or more. The rearrangement uses TRBV10-3 and TRBJ2-3; 10 nucleotides align to TRBD2. This CDR3 is built from 16 residues. The J segment lost 2 bases and the V segment lost 7 bases, leaving 9 bases of the junction unmatched. Germline loops: CDR1 ENHRY, CDR2 SYGVKD. CDR3 in DNA: TGTGCCATCAAAGTGGAGCTAGCGGGAGCCACAGATACGCAGTATTTT. Translated, it gives CAIKVELAGATDTQYF.

V and J are TRBV5-4 and TRBJ1-1; no firm D call. Germline V gene lookup returns CDR1 SGHNT and CDR2 YYREEE (reference sequence). The V end lost 0 bases, the J end lost 0 bases, and 9 bases lay between the germline ends. This CDR3 is built from 15 residues. DNA of the CDR3: TGTGCCAGCAGCTTGGAGGCAGGAATGAACACTGAAGCTTTCTTT. As protein: CASSLEAGMNTEAFF.

The J gene is TRBJ1-5, the V gene TRBV7-9, with a tentative D call TRBD1 (5 bases). The V end lost 5 bases, the J end lost 3 bases, and 17 bases lay between the germline ends. Germline CDR1 SEHNR, CDR2 FQNEAQ (reference sequence). This CDR3 region has 16 residues. The CDR3 loop reads CASSPGGAGNNQPQHF. The CDR3 nucleotides read TGTGCCAGCAGCCCAGGTGGGGCAGGGAACAATCAGCCCCAGCATTTT.

At least ten counts were recorded for this clonotype. The chain uses TRBV6-1 and TRBJ2-2; 7 nucleotides match TRBD1. The trim removed 0 bases at V and 6 bases at J, leaving 10 bases unmatched. This CDR3 has 17 amino acids. Per the germline V gene, CDR1 is MNHNS and CDR2 is SASEGT. The CDR3 is CASSEADTRQGPGELFF. The CDR3, as DNA: TGTGCCAGCAGTGAAGCAGATACCCGACAGGGCCCCGGGGAGCTGTTTTTT.

This clonotype was counted ten times or more. This chain uses TRBV14 with TRBJ2-7; D ambiguous. Between the trimmed V and J ends, which lost 1 base and 0 bases, there was a span of 10 bases. The CDR3 loop spans 15 amino acids. CDR1 is SGHDN, CDR2 FVKESK, per germline. The CDR3 region is CASSQAVLSSYEQYF. CDR3 coding DNA: TGTGCCAGCAGCCAAGCAGTTCTTAGCTCCTACGAGCAGTACTTC. Filled out from reference TRBV14 and TRBJ2-7, the complete variable domain reads EAGVTQFPSHSVIEKGQTVTLRCDPISGHDNLYWYRRVMGKEIKFLLHFVKESKQDESGMPNNRFLAERTGGTYSTLKVQPAELEDSGVYFCASSQAVLSSYEQYFGPGTRLTVT.

Ten or more counts support this clonotype. The J gene is TRBJ2-7, the V gene TRBV9; D uncertain. Germline values: CDR1 SGDLS, CDR2 YYNGEE. The CDR3 has 14 residues. V was clipped by 2 bases and J by 2 bases, with 11 bases between them. CDR3 protein: CASSVAGDTYEQYF. CDR3 coding DNA: TGTGCCAGCAGCGTGGCAGGAGACACCTACGAGCAGTACTTC.

This clonotype has ten or more counts. The V gene is TRBV30, the J gene TRBJ1-1; tentatively, D is TRBD1 (5 bases). V dropped 5 bases and J dropped 0 bases, with 10 bases sitting between them. The length of the CDR3 is 13 residues. Germline CDR1 reads GTSNPN; CDR2 reads SVGIG (reference sequence). The CDR3 loop reads CAWGTGVNTEAFF. CDR3 bases: TGTGCCTGGGGGACGGGCGTGAACACTGAAGCTTTCTTT. The whole variable domain, filled in from reference TRBV30 and TRBJ1-1, reads SQTIHQWPATLVQPVGSPLSLECTVEGTSNPNLYWYRQAAGRGLQLLFYSVGIGQISSEVPQNLSASRPQDRQFILSSKKLLLSDSGFYLCAWGTGVNTEAFFGQGTRLTVV.

Many counts were recorded for this clonotype. This rearrangement joins TRBV6-6 to TRBJ1-6; 7 bases align to TRBD1. The germline CDR1 and CDR2 sequences are MNHNY and SVGAGI (reference sequence). This CDR3 is built from 18 residues. V gave up 2 bases and J gave up 0 bases; unmatched junction bases: 7. The CDR3 DNA is TGTGCCAGCAGTTACGGGGACAGACCGAGCTCCTATAATTCACCCCTCCACTTT. This sequence encodes CASSYGDRPSSYNSPLHF.

This clonotype showed up many times. This chain connects TRBV27 to TRBJ2-7, with TRBD1 identical over 10 bases. CDR1 is MNHEY, CDR2 SMNVEV, per germline (reference sequence). The CDR3 is made up of 14 amino acids. Losses at the gene ends were 6 bases for V and 6 bases for J; bases not matched to a gene: 8. The CDR3 loop is CASSITGTGAEQYF. Here the CDR3 DNA reads TGTGCCAGCAGCATAACCGGGACAGGGGCCGAGCAGTACTTC.

This clonotype was found many times. V usage is TRBV12-3 or TRBV12-4 and J usage is TRBJ1-5; the match to TRBD1 covers 7 bases. This CDR3 is built from 17 residues. Trimming took 5 bases from V and 0 from J; bases not matched to a gene: 10. CDR3 amino acids: CASSLGTAHFSNQPQHF. The CDR3 DNA is TGTGCCAGCAGTCTTGGGACAGCACATTTTAGCAATCAGCCCCAGCATTTT.

This chain connects TRBV6-2 or TRBV6-3 to TRBJ1-1; tentative D call: TRBD1 (5 bases). Trimming cost V 7 bases and J 6 bases, with 12 bases left between them. This CDR3 has 12 residues. CDR1 and CDR2 (germline): MNHEY, SVGEGT. This CDR3 reads CASKTGRPEAFF. CDR3 DNA: TGTGCCAGCAAAACGGGACGGCCTGAAGCTTTCTTT.

The CDR3 loop reads CASSSGWGSREQYF. The DNA of the CDR3 is TGCGCCAGCAGCTCGGGGTGGGGGAGTCGGGAGCAGTACTTC. The chain carries TRBV5-1 and TRBJ2-7; the D call may be TRBD1 or TRBD2 (5 bases each). V lost 3 bases and J 7 bases, leaving 17 bases between the germline ends. CDR1 and CDR2 from the germline V gene are SGHRS and YFSETQ. The CDR3 is 14 residues long.

This clonotype appeared once. Just one base apart from a much larger clone, this may be a read error. The chain uses TRBV9 and TRBJ2-2, with D perhaps TRBD2 (5 bases). Germline V CDR1 and CDR2: SGDLS, YYNGEE. This CDR3 is 15 amino acids long. CDR3 amino acids: CASSVEGHYTGEPFF. In nucleotides, the CDR3 is TGTGCCAGCAGCGTAGAGGGCCACTACACCGGGGAGCCGTTTTTT.

This clonotype appeared many times. The chain combines TRBV27 with TRBJ2-1, with 10 bases that match TRBD2. CDR1 and CDR2 (germline): MNHEY, SMNVEV (reference sequence). The CDR3 loop spans 16 amino acids. J lost 3 bases, V lost 2 bases, and 4 bases had no gene match. CDR3 sequence: CASSLLVAGGYNEQFF. The CDR3 nucleotides are TGTGCCAGCAGTTTACTGGTAGCGGGAGGCTACAATGAGCAGTTCTTC.

The chain links TRBV6-5 to TRBJ2-1; possible D gene TRBD2, 5 bases. From germline, CDR1 is MNHEY and CDR2 SVGAGI. The CDR3 is 19 residues long. V was cut by 3 bases and J by 0 bases, with 21 bases left in between. The CDR3 spells CASSYKELGLSSSYNEQFF. In DNA form, the CDR3 reads TGTGCCAGCAGTTATAAGGAACTAGGTTTGTCTAGCTCCTACAATGAGCAGTTCTTC.

Points on this clonotype: This may arise from a read error, as a much more abundant clone is one base away. V is TRBV6-2 or TRBV6-3 and J is TRBJ2-1; D perhaps matches TRBD2 (6 bases). Germline V gene sequence: CDR1 MNHEY, CDR2 SVGEGT. The length of the CDR3 is 15 residues. The CDR3 DNA sequence: TGTGCCAACAGTTACCGGGACTCTTACTACAATGAGCAGTTCTTC. This gives the protein CANSYRDSYYNEQFF.